This TCR beta chain was documented in a study of tumor-infiltrating lymphocytes in primary liver carcinoma. At the level of the study: Those enrolled were patients of both sexes, who were aged 30 to 69 years. The number of productive TCRbeta reads per sample ranged from roughly 3.5 to 8 million and was similar across tissue types.

The V gene lost 6 bases and the J gene lost 4 bases, with 10 bases spanning the gap. The CDR3 is 13 residues long. In germline, CDR1 is MGHRA, CDR2 YSYEKL. Starting material of 500 ng total RNA yielded TCR beta cDNA via a constant-region primer. Employing slightly modified ARM-PCR, three nested multiplex PCR rounds were run, and these gave rise to the TCR beta libraries. With TRBV1-TRBV30 forward primers and a C-beta reverse primer, the first two PCR rounds were run for approximately 10 cycles each. TCRdb redid the calling of the multiplex PCR reads with MiXCR, one entry per CDR3 protein. The sample has 300,000 to 350,000 distinct CDR3 sequences, about 50% seen once. RNA isolated from unsorted whole blood supplied the blood RNA, with germline DNA also extracted. As to this clonotype: Just one base apart from a much larger clone, this may be a read error.

The sample consisted of peripheral blood. This TCR came from a woman aged 25 to 39 with primary liver carcinoma and hepatitis B virus infection. The chain employs TRBV4-1 and TRBJ2-1; no reliable D call. The CDR3 loop reads CASRQTGYNEQFF. CDR3 DNA: TGCGCCAGCAGGCAGACTGGATACAATGAGCAGTTCTTC.